This T cell receptor beta chain was identified in a study of T cells in Graves' hyperthyroidism and ophthalmopathy. In this sample, this clonotype turned up many times. J lost 4 bases, V lost 6 bases, and 21 bases had no gene match. This CDR3 comprises 18 residues. The germline V gene encodes CDR1 DFQATT and CDR2 SNEGSKA (reference sequence). RNA transcripts yielded amplified TCR beta CDR3 regions. When the TCR CDR3 underwent first-round RT-PCR, the HTBI primer set was used. One entry per CDR3 protein, called by TCRdb with MiXCR from the multiplex PCR reads. The table shows about 600,000 distinct CDR3 sequences, with approximately 15% occurring only once.

The receptor comes from a woman between 18 and 30 years old with Graves' ophthalmopathy. This chain uses TRBV20-1 with TRBJ1-2; TRBD1 aligns across 9 bases. Sequencing input: blood. Here the CDR3 DNA reads TGCAGTGCCGAGCTAAATCCGGGACAGGGCGTCAGGGGCTATGGCTACACCTTC. Protein product: CSAELNPGQGVRGYGYTF.